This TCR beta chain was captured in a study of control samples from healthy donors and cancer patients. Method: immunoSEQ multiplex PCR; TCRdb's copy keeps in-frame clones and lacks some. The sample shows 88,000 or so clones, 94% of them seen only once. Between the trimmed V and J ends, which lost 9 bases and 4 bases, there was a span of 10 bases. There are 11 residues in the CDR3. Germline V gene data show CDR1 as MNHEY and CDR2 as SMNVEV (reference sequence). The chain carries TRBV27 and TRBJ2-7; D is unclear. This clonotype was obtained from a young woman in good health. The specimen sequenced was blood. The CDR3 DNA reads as TGTGCCAGGTGGTCTTTGTACGAGCAGTACTTC. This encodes CARWSLYEQYF.